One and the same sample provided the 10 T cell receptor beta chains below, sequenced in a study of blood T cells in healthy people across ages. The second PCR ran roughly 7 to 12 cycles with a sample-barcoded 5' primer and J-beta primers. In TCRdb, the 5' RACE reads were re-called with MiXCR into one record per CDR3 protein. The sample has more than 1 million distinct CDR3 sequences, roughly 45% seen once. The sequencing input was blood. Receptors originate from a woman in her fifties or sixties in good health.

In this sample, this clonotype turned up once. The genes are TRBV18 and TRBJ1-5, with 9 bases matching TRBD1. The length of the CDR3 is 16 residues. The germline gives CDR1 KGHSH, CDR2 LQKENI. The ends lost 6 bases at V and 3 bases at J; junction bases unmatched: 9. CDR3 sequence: CASSPTGTGINQPQHF. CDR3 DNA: TGTGCCAGCTCTCCTACCGGGACAGGGATCAATCAGCCCCAGCATTTT.

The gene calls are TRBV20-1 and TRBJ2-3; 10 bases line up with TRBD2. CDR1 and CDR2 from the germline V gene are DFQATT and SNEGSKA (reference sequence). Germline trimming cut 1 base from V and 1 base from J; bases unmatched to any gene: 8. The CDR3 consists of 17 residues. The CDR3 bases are TGCAGTGCTAGAGGGGGATTAGCGGGAGGCCGCACAGATACGCAGTATTTT. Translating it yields CSARGGLAGGRTDTQYF.

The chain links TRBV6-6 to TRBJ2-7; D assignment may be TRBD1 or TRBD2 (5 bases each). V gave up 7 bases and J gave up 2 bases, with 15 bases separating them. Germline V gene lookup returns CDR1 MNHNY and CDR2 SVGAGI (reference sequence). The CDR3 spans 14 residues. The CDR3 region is CASTLEGTTYEQYF. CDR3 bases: TGTGCCAGCACTCTCGAGGGGACCACCTACGAGCAGTACTTC.

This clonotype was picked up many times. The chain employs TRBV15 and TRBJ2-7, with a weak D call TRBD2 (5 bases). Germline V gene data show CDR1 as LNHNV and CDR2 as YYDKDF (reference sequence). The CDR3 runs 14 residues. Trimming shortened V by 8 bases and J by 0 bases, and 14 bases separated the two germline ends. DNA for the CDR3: TGTGCCACCTCCCCTGTTGGGAGCTCCTACGAGCAGTACTTC. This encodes CATSPVGSSYEQYF. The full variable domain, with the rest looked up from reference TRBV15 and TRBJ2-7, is DAMVIQNPRYQVTQFGKPVTLSCSQTLNHNVMYWYQQKSSQAPKLLFHYYDKDFNNEADTPDNFQSRRPNTSFCFLDIRSPGLGDTAMYLCATSPVGSSYEQYFGPGTRLTVT.

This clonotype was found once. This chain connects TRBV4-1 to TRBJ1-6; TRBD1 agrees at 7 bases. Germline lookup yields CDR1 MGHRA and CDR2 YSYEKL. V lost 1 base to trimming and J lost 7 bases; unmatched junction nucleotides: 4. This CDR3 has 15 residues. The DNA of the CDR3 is TGCGCCAGCAGCCAAGTGGGACAGCGAAATTCACCCCTCCACTTT. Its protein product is CASSQVGQRNSPLHF.

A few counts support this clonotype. As DNA, the CDR3 is TGTGCCAGCAGTCCGGCATCGAGGGTCGAGCAGTACTTC. Its protein is CASSPASRVEQYF. This sequence joins TRBV27 and TRBJ2-5, with a tentative D call TRBD2 (5 bases). The end of the DNA is better explained by TRBJ2-7, so the J call may be wrong. The length of the CDR3 is 13 residues. Germline V gene sequence: CDR1 MNHEY, CDR2 SMNVEV (reference sequence).

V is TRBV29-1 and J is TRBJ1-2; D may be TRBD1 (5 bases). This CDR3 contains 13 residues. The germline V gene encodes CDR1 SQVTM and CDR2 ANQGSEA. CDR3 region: CSFTGLTNYGYTF. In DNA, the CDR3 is TGCAGTTTTACAGGACTTACTAACTATGGCTACACCTTC.

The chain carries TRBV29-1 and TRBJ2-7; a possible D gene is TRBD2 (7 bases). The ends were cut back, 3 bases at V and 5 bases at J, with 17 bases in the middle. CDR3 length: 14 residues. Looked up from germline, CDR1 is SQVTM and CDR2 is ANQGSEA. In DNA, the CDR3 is TGCAGCGTTGAGCGGGGGCGAGGCATTCACGAGCAGTACTTC. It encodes CSVERGRGIHEQYF.

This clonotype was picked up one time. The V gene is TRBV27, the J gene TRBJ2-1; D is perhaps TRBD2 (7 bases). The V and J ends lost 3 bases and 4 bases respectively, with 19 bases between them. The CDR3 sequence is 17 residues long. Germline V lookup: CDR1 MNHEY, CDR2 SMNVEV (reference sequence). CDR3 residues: CASSLGHGGADYNEQFF. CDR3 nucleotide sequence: TGTGCCAGCAGTTTGGGTCATGGGGGGGCAGATTACAATGAGCAGTTCTTC.

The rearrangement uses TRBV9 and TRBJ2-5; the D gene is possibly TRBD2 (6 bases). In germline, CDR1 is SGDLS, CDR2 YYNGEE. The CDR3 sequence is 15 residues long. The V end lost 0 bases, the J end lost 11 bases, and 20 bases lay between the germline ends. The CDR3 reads CASSVAVGSIDEQYF. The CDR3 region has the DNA TGTGCCAGCAGCGTAGCGGTCGGGAGTATAGATGAGCAGTACTTC.